This T cell receptor beta chain derives from a study of technical replicates of blood from a few donors. CDR1 and CDR2 from the germline V gene are SEHNR and FQNEAQ (reference sequence). The trim removed 5 bases at V and 5 bases at J, leaving 8 bases unmatched. The CDR3 has 16 residues. Profiling relied on immunoSEQ multiplex PCR, and the TCRdb table lists in-frame clones only, not all of them. This table holds under 100,000 clones, 85% to 95% found once. This TCR was sampled from a human donor in good health. This chain links TRBV7-9 with TRBJ2-2, with 10 nucleotides matching TRBD1. Input material: T cells isolated from PBMCs. The CDR3 region has the DNA TGTGCCAGCAGCACAAAGGGACAGGGGAATACCGGGGAGCTGTTTTTT. It encodes CASSTKGQGNTGELFF. Looking up the rest from reference TRBV7-9 and TRBJ2-2 gives the full variable domain: DTGVSQNPRHKITKRGQNVTFRCDPISEHNRLYWYRQTLGQGPEFLTYFQNEAQLEKSRLLSDRFSAERPKGSFSTLEIQRTEQGDSAMYLCASSTKGQGNTGELFFGEGSRLTVL.